The source of this T cell receptor (beta chain) is a study of liver allograft versus peripheral blood T cells. Across the study: Liver transplant recipients had T cell receptor repertoires compared between transplanted liver and peripheral blood. Notes on the study in general: Intragraft T cell receptor repertoires of liver allografts were reportedly distinct from those in peripheral blood.

The V and J ends lost 0 bases and 6 bases, in that order; junction bases with no gene match: 7. This CDR3 is 15 amino acids long. Germline values: CDR1 ENHRY, CDR2 SYGVKD. Using its own MiXCR run on the reads, TCRdb lists one record per CDR3 protein. The table has 9,500 to 13,000 distinct CDR3 sequences, about a fifth seen once; the top ten hold less than 2%. This clonotype is classed as medium-sized (0.01 to 0.1%). The antigen is not known. The rearrangement links TRBV10-3 to TRBJ1-1, with TRBD1 matching 7 bases. The receptor comes from a human patient who had a liver transplant. T cells may partly derive from the graft donor. CDR3 coding DNA: TGTGCCATCAGTGAGTCAAGGGGGCAGGGTGCTGAAGCTTTCTTT. It codes for CAISESRGQGAEAFF.